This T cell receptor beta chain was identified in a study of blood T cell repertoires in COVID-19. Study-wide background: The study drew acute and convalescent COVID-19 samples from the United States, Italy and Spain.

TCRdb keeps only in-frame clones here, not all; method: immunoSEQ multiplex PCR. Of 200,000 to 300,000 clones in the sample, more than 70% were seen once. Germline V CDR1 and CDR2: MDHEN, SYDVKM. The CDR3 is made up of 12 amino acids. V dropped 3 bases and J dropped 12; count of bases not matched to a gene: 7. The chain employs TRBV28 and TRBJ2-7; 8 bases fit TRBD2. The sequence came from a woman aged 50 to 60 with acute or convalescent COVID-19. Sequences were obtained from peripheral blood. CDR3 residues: CASSFAGTSPYF. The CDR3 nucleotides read TGTGCCAGCAGTTTCGCCGGGACTAGTCCGTACTTC.